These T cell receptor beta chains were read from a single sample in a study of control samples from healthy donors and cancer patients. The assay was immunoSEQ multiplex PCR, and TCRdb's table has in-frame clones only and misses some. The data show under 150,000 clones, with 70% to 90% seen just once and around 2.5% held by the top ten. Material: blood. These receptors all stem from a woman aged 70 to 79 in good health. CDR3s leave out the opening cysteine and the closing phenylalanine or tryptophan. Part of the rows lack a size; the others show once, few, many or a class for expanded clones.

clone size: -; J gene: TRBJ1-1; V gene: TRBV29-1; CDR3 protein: SVGRVTNTEAF
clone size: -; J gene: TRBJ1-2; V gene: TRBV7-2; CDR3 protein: ASSLEGTTPGGYT
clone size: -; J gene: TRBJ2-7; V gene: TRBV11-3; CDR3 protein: ASSSAAGEQY
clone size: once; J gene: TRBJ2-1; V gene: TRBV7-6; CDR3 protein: ASSSIAGGIYNEQF
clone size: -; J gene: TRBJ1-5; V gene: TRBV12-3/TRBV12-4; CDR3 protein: ASRLGGQPQH
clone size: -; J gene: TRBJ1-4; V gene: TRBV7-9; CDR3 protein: ASRLQGGVEKLF
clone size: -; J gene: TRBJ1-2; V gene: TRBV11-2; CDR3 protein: ASSSGALYGYT
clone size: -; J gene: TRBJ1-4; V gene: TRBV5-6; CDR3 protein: ASSLQVPGEKLF
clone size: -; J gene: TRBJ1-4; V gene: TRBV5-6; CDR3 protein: ASSFSTSINDPLF
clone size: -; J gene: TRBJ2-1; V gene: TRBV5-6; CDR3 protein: ASSLAGGSTYNEQF
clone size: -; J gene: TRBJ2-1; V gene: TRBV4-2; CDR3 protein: ASSQDLASRLAGGKQF
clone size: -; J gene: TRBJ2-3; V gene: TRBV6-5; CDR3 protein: ASTQMTGSTDTQY
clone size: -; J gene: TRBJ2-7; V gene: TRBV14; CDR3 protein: ASSHAGNRNEQY
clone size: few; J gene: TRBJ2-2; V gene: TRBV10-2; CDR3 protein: ASTGQGNTGELF
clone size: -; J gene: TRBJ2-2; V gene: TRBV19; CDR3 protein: ASSTDRAGSGELF
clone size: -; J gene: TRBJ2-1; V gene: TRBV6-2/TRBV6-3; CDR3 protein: ASSYLSEQF
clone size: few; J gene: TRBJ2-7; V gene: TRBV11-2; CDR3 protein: ASSLDWVEQY
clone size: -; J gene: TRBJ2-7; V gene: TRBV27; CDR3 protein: ASSPDIAGGGPYEQY
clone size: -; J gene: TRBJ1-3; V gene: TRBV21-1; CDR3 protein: AIKEAGFGNTIY
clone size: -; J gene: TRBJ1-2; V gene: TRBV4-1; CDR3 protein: ASSQDRGVGPYYGYT
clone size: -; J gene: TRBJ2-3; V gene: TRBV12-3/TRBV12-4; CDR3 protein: ASSLMGDTQY
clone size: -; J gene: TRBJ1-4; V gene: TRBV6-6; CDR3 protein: ASSSQAANEKLF
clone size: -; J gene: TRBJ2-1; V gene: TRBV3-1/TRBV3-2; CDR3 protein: ASSSRGTSSYNEQF
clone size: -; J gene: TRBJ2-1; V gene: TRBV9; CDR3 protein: ASSVGQGSYNEQF
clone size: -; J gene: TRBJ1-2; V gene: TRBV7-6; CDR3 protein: ASSLTGRDYGYT
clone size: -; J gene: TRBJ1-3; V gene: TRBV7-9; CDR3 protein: ASSGGQGATGNTIY
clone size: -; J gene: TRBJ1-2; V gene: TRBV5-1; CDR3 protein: ASSGPSGQGLGYT
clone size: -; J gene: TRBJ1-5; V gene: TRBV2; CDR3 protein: ASSPDTSNQPQH
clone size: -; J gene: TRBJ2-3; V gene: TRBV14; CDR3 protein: ASSHPRGGADTQY
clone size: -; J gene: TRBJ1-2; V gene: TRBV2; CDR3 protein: ASTVGRGGYGYT
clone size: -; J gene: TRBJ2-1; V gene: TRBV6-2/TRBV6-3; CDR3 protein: ASSYARWYNEQF
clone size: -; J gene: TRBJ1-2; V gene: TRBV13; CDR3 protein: ASSSARTAYGYT
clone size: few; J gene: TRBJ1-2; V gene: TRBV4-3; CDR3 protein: ASSQGHGFNYGYT
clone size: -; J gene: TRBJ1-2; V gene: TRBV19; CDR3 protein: ASSMRANMDYGYT
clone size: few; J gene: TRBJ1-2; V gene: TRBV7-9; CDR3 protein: ASSLVTGVGYT